This T cell receptor (beta chain) was sequenced for a study of T cell responses to AZD1222 COVID-19 vaccine. Study overall: Both about-4-week and about-12-week second-dose recipients were combined. General observations from the study: Two doses of AZD1222 preceded a rise in Spike-specific TCR breadth and depth. Per reports, nearly half of all spike-specific TCRs target regions that are unmutated in variants.

Repertoires were generated with immunoSEQ multiplex PCR, while TCRdb's copy carries only in-frame clones and drops some. The data contain approximately 60,000 clones, 65% to 80% of them singletons. V dropped 5 bases and J dropped 10 bases, with 18 bases sitting between them. CDR1 SEHNR and CDR2 FQNEAQ come from the germline V gene (reference sequence). This CDR3 has 15 residues. As regards this clone: Its target is unknown.

This sequence was found in an adult in good health. Specimen: peripheral blood, collected on day 0 of AZD1222 vaccination. The V and J genes are TRBV7-9 and TRBJ1-6; D possibly corresponds to TRBD1 (6 bases). The CDR3 protein is CASSGTGTNYSPLHF. The CDR3 DNA follows: TGTGCCAGCAGCGGGACCGGGACAAATTACTCACCCCTCCACTTT.